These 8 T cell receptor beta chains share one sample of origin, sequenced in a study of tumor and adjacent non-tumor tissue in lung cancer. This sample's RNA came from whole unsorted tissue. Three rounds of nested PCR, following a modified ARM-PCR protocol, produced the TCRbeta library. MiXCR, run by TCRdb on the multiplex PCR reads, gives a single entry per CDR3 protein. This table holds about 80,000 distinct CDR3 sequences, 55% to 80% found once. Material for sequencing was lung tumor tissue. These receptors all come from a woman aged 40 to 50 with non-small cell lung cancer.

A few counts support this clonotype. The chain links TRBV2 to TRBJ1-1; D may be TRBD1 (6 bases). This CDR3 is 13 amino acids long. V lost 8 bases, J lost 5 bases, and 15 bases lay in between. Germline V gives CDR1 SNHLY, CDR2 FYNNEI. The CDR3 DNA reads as TGTGCCAGCTCTGTGGACAGTAATACTGAAGCTTTCTTT. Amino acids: CASSVDSNTEAFF. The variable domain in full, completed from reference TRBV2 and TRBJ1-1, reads EPEVTQTPSHQVTQMGQEVILRCVPISNHLYFYWYRQILGQKVEFLVSFYNNEISEKSEIFDDQFSVERPDGSNFTLKIRSTKLEDSAMYFCASSVDSNTEAFFGQGTRLTVV.

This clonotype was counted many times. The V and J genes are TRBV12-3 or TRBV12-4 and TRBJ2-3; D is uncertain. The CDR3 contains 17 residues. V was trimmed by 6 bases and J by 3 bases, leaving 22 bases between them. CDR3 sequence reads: CASSPRGGDWVTDTQYF. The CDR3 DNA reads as TGTGCCAGCAGCCCCCGCGGTGGGGATTGGGTGACAGATACGCAGTATTTT.

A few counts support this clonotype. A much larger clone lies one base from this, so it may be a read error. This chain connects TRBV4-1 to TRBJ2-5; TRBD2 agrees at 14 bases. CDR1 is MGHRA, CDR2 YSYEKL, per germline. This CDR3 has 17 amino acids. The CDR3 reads CASSLTSGGVSQEIQYF. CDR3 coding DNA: TGCGCCAGCAGCTTGACTAGCGGGGGGGTATCCCAAGAGATCCAGTACTTC.

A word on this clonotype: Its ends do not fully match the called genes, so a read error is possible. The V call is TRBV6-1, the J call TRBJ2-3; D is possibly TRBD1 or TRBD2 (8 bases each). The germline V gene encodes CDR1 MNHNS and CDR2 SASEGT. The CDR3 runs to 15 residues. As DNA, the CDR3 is TGTACCAGCAGTGGACTAGCAGGGGGCCCAGATACGCAGTATTTT. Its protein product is CTSSGLAGGPDTQYF.

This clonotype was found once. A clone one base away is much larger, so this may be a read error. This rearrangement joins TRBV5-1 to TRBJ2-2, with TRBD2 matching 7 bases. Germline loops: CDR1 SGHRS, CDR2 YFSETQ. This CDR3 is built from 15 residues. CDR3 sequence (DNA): TGCGCCAGCAAAAAAGCGGGGCCGAACACCGTGGAGCTGTTTTTT. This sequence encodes CASKKAGPNTVELFF.

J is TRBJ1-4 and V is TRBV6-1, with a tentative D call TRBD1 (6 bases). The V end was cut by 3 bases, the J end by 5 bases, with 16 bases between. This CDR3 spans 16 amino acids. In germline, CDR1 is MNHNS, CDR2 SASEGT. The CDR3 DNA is TGTGCCAGCAGTGAGCCCTTTGACAGGCGAAATGAAAAACTGTTTTTT. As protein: CASSEPFDRRNEKLFF.

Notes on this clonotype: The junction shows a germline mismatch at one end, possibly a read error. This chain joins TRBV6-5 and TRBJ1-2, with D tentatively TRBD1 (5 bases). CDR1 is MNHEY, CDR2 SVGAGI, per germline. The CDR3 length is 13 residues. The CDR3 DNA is TGTGCCAGCAAGGGGTCGGGGAACTGTGGCTACACCTTC. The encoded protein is CASKGSGNCGYTF.

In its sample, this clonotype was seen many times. The DNA of the CDR3 is TGTGCCAGCTCTCCAGGGGCCAGCTATGGCTACACCTTC. As protein: CASSPGASYGYTF. The chain couples TRBV6-5 to TRBJ1-2, with TRBD1 as a possible D gene (6 bases). CDR1 and CDR2 from the germline V gene are MNHEY and SVGAGI. This CDR3 comprises 13 residues. V lost 8 bases and J 4 bases, leaving 14 bases between the germline ends.